This T cell receptor (beta chain) emerged from a study of T cell repertoires in cytomegalovirus infection. The CDR3 has 11 amino acids. The germline V and J ends were trimmed by 7 bases and 1 base, with 4 bases remaining between them. Many counts were recorded for this clonotype. The antigen is unknown. TCRdb reprocessed the reads with MiXCR, giving one entry per CDR3 protein. The top ten clones hold around 12% of a sample with around 770,000 distinct CDR3 sequences, about 29% of them seen once. Overall study findings and caveats: Frequencies of public TCR beta families were cumulated, and this identified carriers of CMV plus the relevant HLA. There were HLA-C-restricted CMV-specific TCR beta clonotypes dominating the ex vivo response.

Sequencing was performed on cultured CD8+ T cells from PBMCs, taken from culture after CMV antigen stimulation. The chain combines TRBV12-3 or TRBV12-4 with TRBJ1-1; D not resolved. The sequence was collected from a human donor in good health (CMV status not recorded). Some clones in this sample may be carry-over from other donors' samples. This CDR3 is CASKTNTEAFF. CDR3 DNA: TGTGCCAGCAAGACGAACACTGAAGCTTTCTTT.